This TCR beta chain was obtained from a study of blood T cells in healthy people across ages. Study-wide points: Using unsorted PBMCs precluded a conclusive naive versus antigen-experienced comparison. Older age coincided with a roughly linear decline in TCR beta diversity per million T cells.

Sample-barcoded 5' priming and a J-beta primer mix drove a second PCR of 7 to 11 cycles. MiXCR, applied by TCRdb to the 5' RACE reads, yields one record per CDR3 protein. The table has about 2 million distinct CDR3 sequences, just under 50% seen once. Unmatched junction bases numbered 8, after V lost 0 bases and J lost 9 bases. From germline, CDR1 is LGHNA and CDR2 YNFKEQ. The CDR3 has 15 residues. Concerning this clonotype itself: Its target is not known.

Sequencing used blood. This rearrangement joins TRBV4-2 to TRBJ2-1, with 7 bases lining up with TRBD2. The TCR comes from a middle-aged woman in good health. The CDR3 bases are TGTGCCAGCAGCCAAGAAGTTCATCCGGGGGGTGAGCAGTTCTTC. As protein: CASSQEVHPGGEQFF.